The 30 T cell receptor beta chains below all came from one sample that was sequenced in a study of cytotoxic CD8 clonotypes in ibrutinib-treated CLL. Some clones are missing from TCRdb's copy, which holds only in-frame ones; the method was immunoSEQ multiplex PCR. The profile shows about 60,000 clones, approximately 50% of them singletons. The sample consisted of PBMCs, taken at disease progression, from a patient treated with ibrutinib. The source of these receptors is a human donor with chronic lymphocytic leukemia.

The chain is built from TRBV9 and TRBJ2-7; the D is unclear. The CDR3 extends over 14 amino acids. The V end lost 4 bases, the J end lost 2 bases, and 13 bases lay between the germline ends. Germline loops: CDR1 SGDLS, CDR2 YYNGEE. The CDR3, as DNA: TGTGCCAGCAGCATCGGACCGAACCCCTACGAGCAGTACTTC. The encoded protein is CASSIGPNPYEQYF. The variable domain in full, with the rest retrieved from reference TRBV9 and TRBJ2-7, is DSGVTQTPKHLITATGQRVTLRCSPRSGDLSVYWYQQSLDQGLQFLIQYYNGEERAKGNILERFSAQQFPDLHSELNLSSLELGDSALYFCASSIGPNPYEQYFGPGTRLTVT.

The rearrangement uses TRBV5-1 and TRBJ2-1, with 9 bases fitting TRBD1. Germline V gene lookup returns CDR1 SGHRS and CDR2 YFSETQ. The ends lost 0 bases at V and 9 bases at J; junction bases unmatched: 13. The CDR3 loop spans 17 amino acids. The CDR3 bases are TGCGCCAGCAGCTTGGGACCTGGTGGGACAGGGTCGCGTGAGCAGTTCTTC. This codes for CASSLGPGGTGSREQFF.

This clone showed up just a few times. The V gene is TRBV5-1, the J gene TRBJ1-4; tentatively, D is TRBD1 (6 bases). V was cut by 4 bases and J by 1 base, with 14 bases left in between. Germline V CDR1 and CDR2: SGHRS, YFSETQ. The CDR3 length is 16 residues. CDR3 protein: CASSPQGGLTNEKLFF. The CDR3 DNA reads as TGCGCCAGCAGCCCTCAAGGGGGATTAACTAATGAAAAACTGTTTTTT.

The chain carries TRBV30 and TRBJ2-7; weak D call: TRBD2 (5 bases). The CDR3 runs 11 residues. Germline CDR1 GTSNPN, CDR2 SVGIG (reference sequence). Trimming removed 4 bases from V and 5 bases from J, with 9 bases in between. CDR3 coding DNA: TGTGCCTGGATCGGGAAAAACGAGCAGTACTTC. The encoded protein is CAWIGKNEQYF. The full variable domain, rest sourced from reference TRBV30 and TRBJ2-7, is SQTIHQWPATLVQPVGSPLSLECTVEGTSNPNLYWYRQAAGRGLQLLFYSVGIGQISSEVPQNLSASRPQDRQFILSSKKLLLSDSGFYLCAWIGKNEQYFGPGTRLTVT.

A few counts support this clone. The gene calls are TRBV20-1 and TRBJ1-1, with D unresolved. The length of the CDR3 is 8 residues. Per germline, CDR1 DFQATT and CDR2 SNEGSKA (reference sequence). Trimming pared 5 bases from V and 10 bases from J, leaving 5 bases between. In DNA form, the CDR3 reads TGCAGTGCTGGACGAGCTTTCTTT. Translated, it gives CSAGRAFF.

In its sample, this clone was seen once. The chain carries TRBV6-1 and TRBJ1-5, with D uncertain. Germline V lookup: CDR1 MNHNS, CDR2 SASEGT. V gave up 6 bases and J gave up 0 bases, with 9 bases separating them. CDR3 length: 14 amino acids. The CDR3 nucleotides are TGTGCCAGCAGAGAGGATTATAGCAATCAGCCCCAGCATTTT. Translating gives CASREDYSNQPQHF.

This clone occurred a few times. The CDR3 bases are TGTGCCAGCGGCGGTACTAGCGGGGCCTACGAGCAGTACTTC. It translates to CASGGTSGAYEQYF. This rearrangement joins TRBV9 to TRBJ2-7; TRBD2 matches 10 bases. Germline loops: CDR1 SGDLS, CDR2 YYNGEE. The CDR3 has 14 amino acids. V lost 7 bases and J lost 2; bases outside the gene matches: 6.

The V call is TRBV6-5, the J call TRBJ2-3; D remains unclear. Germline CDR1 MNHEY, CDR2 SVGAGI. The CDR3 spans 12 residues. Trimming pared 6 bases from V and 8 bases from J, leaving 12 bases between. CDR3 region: CASSFTLGTQYF. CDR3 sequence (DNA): TGTGCCAGCAGCTTTACGCTTGGTACGCAGTATTTT.

CDR3 nucleotides: TGTGCCAGCCTCCGGACAGGGGTGGGCACAGATACGCAGTATTTT. Amino acid sequence: CASLRTGVGTDTQYF. This chain links TRBV28 with TRBJ2-3, with 9 nucleotides matching TRBD1. V was pared by 8 bases and J by 1 base, with 7 bases of the junction left unmatched. The CDR3 is 15 residues long. Looked up from germline, CDR1 is MDHEN and CDR2 is SYDVKM.

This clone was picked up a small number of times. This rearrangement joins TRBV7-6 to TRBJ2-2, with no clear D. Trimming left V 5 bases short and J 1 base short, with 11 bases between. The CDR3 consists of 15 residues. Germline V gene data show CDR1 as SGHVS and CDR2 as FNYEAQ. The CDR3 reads CASSIDVLNTGELFF. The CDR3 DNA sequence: TGTGCCAGCAGCATCGACGTGCTGAACACCGGGGAGCTGTTTTTT. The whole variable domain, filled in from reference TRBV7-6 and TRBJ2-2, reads GAGVSQSPRYKVTKRGQDVALRCDPISGHVSLYWYRQALGQGPEFLTYFNYEAQQDKSGLPNDRFSAERPEGSISTLTIQRTEQRDSAMYRCASSIDVLNTGELFFGEGSRLTVL.

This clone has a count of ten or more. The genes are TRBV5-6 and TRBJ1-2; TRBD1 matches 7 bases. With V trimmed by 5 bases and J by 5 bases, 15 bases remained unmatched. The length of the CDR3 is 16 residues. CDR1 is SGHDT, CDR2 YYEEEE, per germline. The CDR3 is CASRKGTVNLGYGYTF. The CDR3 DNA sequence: TGTGCCAGCAGGAAAGGGACAGTCAACTTGGGGTATGGCTACACCTTC.

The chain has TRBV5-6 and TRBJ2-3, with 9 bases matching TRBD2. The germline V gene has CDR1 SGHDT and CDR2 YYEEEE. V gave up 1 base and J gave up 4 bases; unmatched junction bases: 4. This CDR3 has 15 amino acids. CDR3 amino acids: CASSLISGGPDTQYF. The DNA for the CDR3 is TGTGCCAGCAGCTTGATTAGCGGGGGTCCAGATACGCAGTATTTT.

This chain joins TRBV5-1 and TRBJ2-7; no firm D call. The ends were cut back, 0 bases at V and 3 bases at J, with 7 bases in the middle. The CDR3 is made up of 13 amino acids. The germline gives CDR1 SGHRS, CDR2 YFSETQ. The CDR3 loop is CASSLGKGYEQYF. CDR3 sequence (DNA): TGCGCCAGCAGCTTGGGGAAGGGCTACGAGCAGTACTTC.

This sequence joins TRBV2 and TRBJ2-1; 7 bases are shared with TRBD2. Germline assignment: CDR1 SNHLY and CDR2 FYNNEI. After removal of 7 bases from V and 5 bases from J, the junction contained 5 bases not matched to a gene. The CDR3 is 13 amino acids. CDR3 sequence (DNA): TGTGCCAGCACTAGCGGCAGAAACAATGAGCAGTTCTTC. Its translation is CASTSGRNNEQFF.

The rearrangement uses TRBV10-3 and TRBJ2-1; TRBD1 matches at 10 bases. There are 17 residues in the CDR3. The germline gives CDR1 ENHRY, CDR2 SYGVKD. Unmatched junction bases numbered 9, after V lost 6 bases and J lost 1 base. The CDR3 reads CAIRAGTGDNSYNEQFF. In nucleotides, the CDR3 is TGTGCCATCAGAGCCGGGACAGGGGATAATTCCTACAATGAGCAGTTCTTC.

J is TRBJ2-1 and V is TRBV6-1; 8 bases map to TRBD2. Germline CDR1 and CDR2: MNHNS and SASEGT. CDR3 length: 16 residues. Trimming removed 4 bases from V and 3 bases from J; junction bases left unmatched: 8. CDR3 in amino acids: CASSGTLAAFYNEQFF. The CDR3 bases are TGTGCCAGCAGTGGGACACTAGCGGCTTTCTACAATGAGCAGTTCTTC.

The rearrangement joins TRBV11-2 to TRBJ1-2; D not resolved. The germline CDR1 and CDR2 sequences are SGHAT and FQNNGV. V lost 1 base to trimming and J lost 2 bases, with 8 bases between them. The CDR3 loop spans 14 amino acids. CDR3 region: CASSLGGVNYGYTF. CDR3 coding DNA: TGTGCCAGCAGCTTAGGAGGCGTCAACTATGGCTACACCTTC. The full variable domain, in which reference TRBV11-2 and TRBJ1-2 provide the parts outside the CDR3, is EAGVAQSPRYKIIEKRQSVAFWCNPISGHATLYWYQQILGQGPKLLIQFQNNGVVDDSQLPKDRFSAERLKGVDSTLKIQPAKLEDSAVYLCASSLGGVNYGYTFGSGTRLTVV.

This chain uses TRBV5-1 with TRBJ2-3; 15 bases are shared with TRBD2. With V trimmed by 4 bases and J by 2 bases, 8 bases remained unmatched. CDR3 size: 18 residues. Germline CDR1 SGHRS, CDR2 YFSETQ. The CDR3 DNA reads TGCGCCAGCAGCCCCGGGACTAGCGGGGGGACCAACACAGATACGCAGTATTTT. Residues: CASSPGTSGGTNTDTQYF.

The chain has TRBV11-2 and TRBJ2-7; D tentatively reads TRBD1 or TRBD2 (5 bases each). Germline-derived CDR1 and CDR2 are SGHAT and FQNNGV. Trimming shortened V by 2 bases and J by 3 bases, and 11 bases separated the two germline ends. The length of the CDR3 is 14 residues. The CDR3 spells CASSLNPGLYEQYF. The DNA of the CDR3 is TGTGCCAGCAGCTTAAACCCGGGGCTCTACGAGCAGTACTTC.

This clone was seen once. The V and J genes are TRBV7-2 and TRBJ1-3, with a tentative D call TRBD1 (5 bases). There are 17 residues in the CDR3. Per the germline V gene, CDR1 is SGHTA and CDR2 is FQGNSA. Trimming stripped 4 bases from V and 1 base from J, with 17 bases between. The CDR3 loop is CASSSGAGSFSGNTIYF. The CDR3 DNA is TGTGCCAGCAGCTCTGGCGCAGGGTCTTTTTCTGGAAACACCATATATTTT.

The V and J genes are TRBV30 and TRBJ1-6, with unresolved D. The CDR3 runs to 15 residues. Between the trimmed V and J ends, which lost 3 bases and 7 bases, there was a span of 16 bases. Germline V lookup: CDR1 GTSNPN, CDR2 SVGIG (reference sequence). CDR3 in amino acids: CAWSAPGSLNSPLHF. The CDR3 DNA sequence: TGTGCCTGGAGCGCCCCCGGGTCCTTAAATTCACCCCTCCACTTT.

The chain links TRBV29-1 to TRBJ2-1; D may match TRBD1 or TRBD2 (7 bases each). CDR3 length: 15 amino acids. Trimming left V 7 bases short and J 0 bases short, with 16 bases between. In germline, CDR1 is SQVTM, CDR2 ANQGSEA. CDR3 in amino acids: CSGGGGPSSYNEQFF. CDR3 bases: TGCAGCGGGGGAGGGGGCCCAAGCTCCTACAATGAGCAGTTCTTC.

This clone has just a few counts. CDR3 DNA sequence: TGTGCCAGCAGACACCCCTTCTATGGCTACACCTTC. Encoded protein: CASRHPFYGYTF. The chain has TRBV28 and TRBJ1-2; D is undetermined. Per the germline V gene, CDR1 is MDHEN and CDR2 is SYDVKM. Trimming shortened V by 6 bases and J by 4 bases, and 9 bases separated the two germline ends. The CDR3 runs 12 residues.

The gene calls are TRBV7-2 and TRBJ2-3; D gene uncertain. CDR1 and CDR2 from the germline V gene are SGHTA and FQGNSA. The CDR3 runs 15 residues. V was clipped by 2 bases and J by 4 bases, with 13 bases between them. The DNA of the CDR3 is TGTGCCAGCAGCTTAATAGTGGGCGAGGCAGATACGCAGTATTTT. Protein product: CASSLIVGEADTQYF.

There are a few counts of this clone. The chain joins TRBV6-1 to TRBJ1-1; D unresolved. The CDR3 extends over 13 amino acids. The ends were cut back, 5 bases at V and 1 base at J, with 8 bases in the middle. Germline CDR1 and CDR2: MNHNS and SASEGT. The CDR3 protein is CASSSRTNTEAFF. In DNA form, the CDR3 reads TGTGCCAGCAGTTCCCGAACGAACACTGAAGCTTTCTTT.

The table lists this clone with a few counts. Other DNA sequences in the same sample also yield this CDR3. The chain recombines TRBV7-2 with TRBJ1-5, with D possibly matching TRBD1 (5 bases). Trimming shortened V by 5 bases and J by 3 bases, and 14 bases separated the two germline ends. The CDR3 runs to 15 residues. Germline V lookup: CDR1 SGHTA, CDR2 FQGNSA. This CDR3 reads CASSRMGVSNQPQHF. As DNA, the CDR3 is TGTGCCAGCAGCCGGATGGGGGTATCCAATCAGCCCCAGCATTTT.

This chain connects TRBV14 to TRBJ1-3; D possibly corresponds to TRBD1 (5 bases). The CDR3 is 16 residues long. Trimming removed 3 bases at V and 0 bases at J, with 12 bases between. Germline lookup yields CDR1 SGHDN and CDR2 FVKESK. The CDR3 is CASSQGLLSSGNTIYF. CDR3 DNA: TGTGCCAGCAGCCAGGGGCTTCTTTCCTCTGGAAACACCATATATTTT.

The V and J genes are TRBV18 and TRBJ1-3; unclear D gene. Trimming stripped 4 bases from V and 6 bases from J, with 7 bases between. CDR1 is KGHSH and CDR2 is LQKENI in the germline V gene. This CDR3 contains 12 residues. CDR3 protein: CASSLEENTIYF. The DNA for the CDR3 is TGTGCCAGCTCACTAGAAGAAAACACCATATATTTT.

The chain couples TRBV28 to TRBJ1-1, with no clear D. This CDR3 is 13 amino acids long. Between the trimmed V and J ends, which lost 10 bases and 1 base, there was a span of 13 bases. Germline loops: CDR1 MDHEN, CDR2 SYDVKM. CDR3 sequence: CATPRRQNTEAFF. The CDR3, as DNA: TGTGCCACCCCGAGACGGCAGAACACTGAAGCTTTCTTT.

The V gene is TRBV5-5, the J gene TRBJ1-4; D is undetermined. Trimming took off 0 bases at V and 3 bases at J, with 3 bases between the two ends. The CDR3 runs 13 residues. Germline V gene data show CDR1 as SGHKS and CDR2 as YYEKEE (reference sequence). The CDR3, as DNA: TGTGCCAGCAGCTTGGTGCCTAATGAAAAACTGTTTTTT. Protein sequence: CASSLVPNEKLFF.